The TCR beta chain described here comes from a study of Tregs in tolerant kidney transplant recipients. Findings and limits, study-wide: Expanding Tregs on activated donor B cells appeared to best identify donor-specific TCRbeta clones. Findings come from small patient numbers and require larger validation. No direct test of biological reproducibility was done here.

CDR3 length: 14 amino acids. The germline gives CDR1 ENHRY, CDR2 SYGVKD. Unmatched junction bases numbered 5, after V lost 5 bases and J lost 8 bases. With regard to this clone: Antigen: not known.

Sequencing was performed with immunoSEQ multiplex PCR; in TCRdb, only in-frame clones are kept and a portion is missing. The top ten hold more than 4% of the sample, which has over 50,000 clones, around four fifths seen once. Unstimulated Tregs (CD4+CD25+CD127-) and CD4+CD25- non-Tregs were sorted from PBMCs. Sequencing was performed on CD4+ T cells from blood. The gene calls are TRBV10-3 and TRBJ2-1; 11 nucleotides align to TRBD2. The sequence derives from a human donor in good health. The CDR3 spells CAISPKTSGDEQFF. The CDR3 coding sequence is TGTGCCATCAGTCCTAAGACTAGCGGGGATGAGCAGTTCTTC.